The 6 T cell receptor beta chains below come from one sample, sequenced in a study of T cell responses to AZD1222 COVID-19 vaccine. The protocol was immunoSEQ multiplex PCR, while the TCRdb copy is restricted to in-frame clones and leaves out a portion. The profile shows 150,000 to 200,000 clones, 88% of them singletons. This sample comprised peripheral blood, obtained 28 days after the second AZD1222 dose. The receptor set was obtained from an adult who received the AZD1222 COVID-19 vaccine.

The V call is TRBV7-9, the J call TRBJ1-4; D possibly corresponds to TRBD1 (5 bases). The V gene's germline CDR1 is SEHNR and CDR2 FQNEAQ (reference sequence). This CDR3 has 14 residues. V shed 5 bases and J shed 0 bases, with 7 bases lying between them. The CDR3 DNA is TGTGCCAGCAGCGGGACCTCAACTAATGAAAAACTGTTTTTT. It is translated as CASSGTSTNEKLFF.

This rearrangement joins TRBV28 to TRBJ2-2; D is tentatively TRBD1 or TRBD2 (7 bases each). Germline V gives CDR1 MDHEN, CDR2 SYDVKM. There are 17 residues in the CDR3. V dropped 6 bases and J dropped 3 bases, with 20 bases sitting between them. Here the CDR3 reads CASSPGGALIDTGELFF. The CDR3 region has the DNA TGTGCCAGCAGCCCAGGGGGGGCTTTGATAGACACCGGGGAGCTGTTTTTT.

V usage is TRBV20-1 and J usage is TRBJ2-7; 7 nucleotides agree with TRBD2. The germline V gene has CDR1 DFQATT and CDR2 SNEGSKA (reference sequence). CDR3 length equals 15 residues. V lost 3 bases, J lost 3 bases, and 11 bases stayed unmatched. CDR3 sequence reads: CSASERASGGYEQYF. The DNA for the CDR3 is TGCAGTGCTAGTGAGCGGGCTAGCGGCGGCTACGAGCAGTACTTC.

The chain employs TRBV19 and TRBJ1-5; the D is unclear. The CDR3 contains 13 residues. Germline V CDR1 and CDR2: LNHDA, SQIVND (reference sequence). Trimming removed 4 bases from V and 0 bases from J, with 4 bases in between. The CDR3 protein is CASSTTSNQPQHF. Written as DNA, the CDR3 is TGTGCCAGTAGTACGACTAGCAATCAGCCCCAGCATTTT.

The chain links TRBV5-1 to TRBJ2-2; D unresolved. V shed 0 bases and J shed 5 bases, with 11 bases lying between them. Germline V gene data show CDR1 as SGHRS and CDR2 as YFSETQ. CDR3 size: 15 residues. The DNA of the CDR3 is TGCGCCAGCAGCTTGGATTGGGGTGATACCGGGGAGCTGTTTTTT. This gives the protein CASSLDWGDTGELFF.

The rearrangement uses TRBV6-5 and TRBJ1-6; tentatively, D is TRBD1 (5 bases). The CDR3 runs 14 residues. CDR1 and CDR2 (germline): MNHEY, SVGAGI. The V and J ends lost 2 bases and 6 bases respectively, with 8 bases between them. The CDR3 protein is CASSYGDPNSPLHF. The CDR3 DNA reads as TGTGCCAGCAGTTACGGGGACCCTAATTCACCCCTCCACTTT.